This T cell receptor (beta chain) was identified in a study of blood T cell repertoires in COVID-19 (dated by TCRdb to the early 2020s). A note on the overall study: Samples from collaborators originated in the United States, Italy and Spain and spanned both the acute and convalescent phases of COVID-19. Deeply sampled blood TCRbeta repertoires from subjects exposed to, actively infected with, or recovered from COVID-19 were included in the dataset. The material from the prospective study consisted of cDNA or gDNA derived from T cells, B-cell-depleted T cells, or PBMCs. The repertoires were released in a freely available public database intended as a resource for research on the immune response to SARS-CoV-2. The sample metadata nearly always contained a de-identified subject ID, COVID-19 status, age in years and sex. Samples were obtained from the ongoing ImmuneRACE study (first 160 participants) and from 1,254 subjects provided by 6 global collaborators. Where available, HLA class I and class II types were taken from metadata supplied by the sample provider and were not determined by assay-based typing. Paper-wide results and their limitations: The amount of clinical and demographic metadata varied by source and participant and was provided uncurated.

The germline V gene (reference sequence) supplies CDR1 LNHDA and CDR2 SQIVND. Clipping removes 9 bases from V and 0 bases from J, with 13 as the unmatched junction base count. From the cysteine up to the phenylalanine, the CDR3 has a length of 16 residues. This entry keeps only the CDR3 DNA: 48 bases, framed from base 1. TCRbeta CDR3 regions were amplified from genomic DNA using the immunoSEQ Assay, a bias-controlled multiplex PCR. The paper's processing steps were these. The number of nucleated cells in each sample was estimated by amplification of reference gene primers within the assay. To quantify the absolute abundance of each unique TCRbeta CDR3 rearrangement, sequence reads were collapsed and filtered. For each sample, productive Simpson clonality was calculated as the square root of Simpson's diversity index over productive rearrangements. The table comes from immuneACCESS by way of TCRdb, which keeps in-frame sequences with V and J called. Part of the clones is missing from these tables; in studies checked, under half for an unresolved V gene and the rest for unknown reasons. V, J and clone size were drawn from that table, and D and trimming were deduced from the DNA. The sample table shows just over 80,000 clones, and around 89% are seen once. Of the sample, 1% to 1.5% is held by the ten largest clones.

Concerning this clone: Its antigen has not been determined. No much larger clone is present one base from it, and per-base qualities are unavailable.

Participants in the prospective study were enrolled through a virtual design, were aged about 18 to 89 years, and lived in 24 United States geographic areas. In the prospective study, participants were assigned to cohorts based on the clinical history participants reported in a screening survey and a study questionnaire. Each participant in the prospective study had whole blood, serum and a nasopharyngeal or oropharyngeal swab collected by mobile phlebotomists. Additional blood draws and questionnaires over an approximately two-month period could optionally be provided by prospective study participants. Prospective study blood samples were shipped either frozen or at room temperature before DNA extraction.

The chain couples TRBV19 to TRBJ1-2; 7 nucleotides in the junction match TRBD1. Material for sequencing was PBMCs or T cells enriched from blood (not recorded which). This clonotype was sampled from a woman aged 45-60 years with acute COVID-19. The CDR3 protein is CASQSAGTEANYGYTF. The bases read TGTGCCAGCCAATCGGCCGGGACAGAAGCTAACTATGGCTACACCTTC.